Shown below are 3 T cell receptor beta chains from a single sample sequenced in a study of T cells in localized non-small cell lung cancer. Only in-frame clones appear in the TCRdb table, and some are missing; sequencing was by immunoSEQ multiplex PCR. The sample holds around 940 clones, less than 25% seen once. The sequenced sample was normal lung tissue next to the tumor, obtained before any cancer treatment. Receptor source: a man aged 35 to 69 with stage I squamous cell lung carcinoma.

The rearrangement links TRBV11-3 to TRBJ1-5, with D perhaps matching TRBD1 (6 bases). The V and J ends lost 3 bases and 0 bases respectively, with 12 bases between them. This CDR3 spans 16 amino acids. The germline gives CDR1 SGHNT, CDR2 YENEEA. The CDR3 loop reads CASSFPSGDSNQPQHF. CDR3 in DNA: TGTGCCAGCAGCTTTCCCTCAGGGGATAGCAATCAGCCCCAGCATTTT. Supplemented by reference TRBV11-3 and TRBJ1-5, the full variable domain reads EAGVVQSPRYKIIEKKQPVAFWCNPISGHNTLYWYLQNLGQGPELLIRYENEEAVDDSQLPKDRFSAERLKGVDSTLKIQPAELGDSAVYLCASSFPSGDSNQPQHFGDGTRLSIL.

The V gene is TRBV19, the J gene TRBJ1-2; 7 bases map to TRBD1. The V gene's germline CDR1 is LNHDA and CDR2 SQIVND (reference sequence). The CDR3 has 14 amino acids. V shed 3 bases and J 5 bases; nucleotides not matched to a gene: 6. CDR3 bases: TGTGCCAGTAGTATCTTGGCAGGGGGGTATGGCTACACCTTC. This gives the protein CASSILAGGYGYTF. Looking up the rest from reference TRBV19 and TRBJ1-2 gives the full variable domain: DGGITQSPKYLFRKEGQNVTLSCEQNLNHDAMYWYRQDPGQGLRLIYYSQIVNDFQKGDIAEGYSVSREKKESFPLTVTSAQKNPTAFYLCASSILAGGYGYTFGSGTRLTVV.

This clone came up a few times. The chain employs TRBV7-5 and TRBJ1-2; TRBD1 is the table's D call and was not checked against the DNA. TRBV7-5 represents a pseudogene. CDR3 length equals 16 residues. CDR3 sequence reads: CASSLAIQGEDYGYTF. As DNA, the CDR3 is TGTGCCAGCAGCTTGGCGATACAGGGGGAGGACTATGGCTACACCTTC.